Listed below are T cell receptor beta chains from one sample, sequenced in a study of OX40 agonist ivuxolimab in advanced cancers. The repertoire was sequenced with immunoSEQ multiplex PCR; TCRdb's copy has only in-frame clones and lacks some. The sample has around 68,000 clones; around 83% are singletons. Sequences were derived from CD4+ or CD8+ T cells sorted from blood, sampled in a trial of the OX40 agonist ivuxolimab. The receptors stem from an adult with an advanced solid tumor such as melanoma, head and neck, liver or kidney cancer. Both conserved end residues are part of each CDR3. The D gene is left open where the match is weak. Not every row has a clone size; where given, it reads once, few, many or a size class.

CDR3	DNA	D	size	V	J
CASSYPDRGLQETQYF	TGTGCCAGCAGTTACCCGGACAGGGGGCTTCAAGAGACCCAGTACTTC	TRBD1	.	TRBV28	TRBJ2-5
CASPRSGSTDTQYF	TGTGCCAGCCCGAGGTCCGGAAGCACAGATACGCAGTATTTT	.	.	TRBV7-2	TRBJ2-3
CASSSTPPSGRSYETQYF	TGTGCCAGCAGTTCAACTCCCCCTAGCGGGAGAAGTTATGAGACCCAGTACTTC	TRBD2	.	TRBV2	TRBJ2-5
CASSKDSSYEQYF	TGTGCCAGCAGCAAGGACAGCTCCTACGAGCAGTACTTC	.	.	TRBV7-9	TRBJ2-7
CASSLGPPGTENQPQHF	TGCGCCAGCAGCTTGGGCCCACCCGGGACAGAGAATCAGCCCCAGCATTTT	TRBD1	.	TRBV5-1	TRBJ1-5
CASSGTFSSYNEQFF	TGTGCCAGTAGCGGGACTTTCAGCTCCTACAATGAGCAGTTCTTC	.	.	TRBV19	TRBJ2-1
CASSSSSGSTYNEQFF	TGTGCCAGCAGCTCTTCTAGCGGATCCACCTACAATGAGCAGTTCTTC	TRBD2	.	TRBV7-9	TRBJ2-1
CASSEGGLAFPGGDEQYF	TGTGCCAGCAGTGAAGGGGGACTAGCTTTCCCGGGTGGCGACGAGCAGTACTTC	TRBD2	.	TRBV2	TRBJ2-7
CASSLSPGPPRDEQFF	TGTGCCAGCAGTTTATCCCCGGGACCCCCTAGGGATGAGCAGTTCTTC	.	.	TRBV27	TRBJ2-1
CASRGHKGSGANVLTF	TGTGCCAGCAGGGGCCATAAAGGCTCTGGGGCCAACGTCCTGACTTTC	.	.	TRBV27	TRBJ2-6
CASSLDRAGVGDF	TGTGCCAGCAGCTTAGATCGGGCGGGAGTCGGGGATTTT	TRBD2	.	TRBV11-2	TRBJ2-3
CASSEGGQPQHF	TGCGCCAGCAGTGAGGGAGGCCAGCCCCAGCATTTT	.	.	TRBV10-2	TRBJ1-5
CASSPGVITGQETQYF	TGTGCCAGCAGCCCTGGGGTCATAACCGGCCAAGAGACCCAGTACTTC	.	once	TRBV7-2	TRBJ2-5
CASSQTADQPQHF	TGTGCCAGTAGCCAGACGGCGGATCAGCCCCAGCATTTT	.	once	TRBV19	TRBJ1-5
CASSLQGATGELFF	TGCGCCAGCAGCCTCCAGGGGGCCACCGGGGAGCTGTTTTTT	TRBD1	.	TRBV5-1	TRBJ2-2
CASRELAGVEETQYF	TGTGCCAGCAGAGAACTAGCGGGAGTAGAGGAGACCCAGTACTTC	TRBD2	.	TRBV2	TRBJ2-5
CASSPLAGGLNEQFF	TGTGCCAGTAGTCCCTTAGCGGGAGGGTTAAATGAGCAGTTCTTC	TRBD2	.	TRBV19	TRBJ2-1
CASSIQPSNTEAFF	TGCGCCAGCAGCATTCAGCCAAGCAACACTGAAGCTTTCTTT	.	.	TRBV5-1	TRBJ1-1
CASSPGAITGELFF	TGTGCCAGCTCACCAGGGGCGATCACCGGGGAGCTGTTTTTT	.	.	TRBV18	TRBJ2-2
CASALFPTSTDTQYF	TGCGCCAGCGCGCTTTTCCCTACTAGCACAGATACGCAGTATTTT	.	.	TRBV4-1	TRBJ2-3
CASTARAYGYTF	TGTGCCAGCACCGCCCGGGCCTATGGCTACACCTTC	.	once	TRBV28	TRBJ1-2
CASSRTGLQPQHF	TGTGCCAGCAGCCGTACAGGGCTACAGCCCCAGCATTTT	.	.	TRBV6-6	TRBJ1-5
CSATSGSGSYNEQFF	TGCAGCGCGACTAGCGGGAGTGGCTCCTACAATGAGCAGTTCTTC	TRBD2	.	TRBV29-1	TRBJ2-1
CASRDYMNTEAFF	TGTGCCAGCAGGGACTACATGAACACTGAAGCTTTCTTT	.	few	TRBV6-1	TRBJ1-1
CASSSASGHNEQFF	TGTGCCAGCAGCTCGGCTAGCGGGCACAATGAGCAGTTCTTC	TRBD2	.	TRBV6-5	TRBJ2-1
CASSVGNLEAFF	TGTGCCAGCAGCGTAGGGAATCTTGAAGCTTTCTTT	.	.	TRBV6-1	TRBJ1-1
CASSLAVDTEAFF	TGTGCCAGCAGCTTAGCTGTCGACACTGAAGCTTTCTTT	.	.	TRBV7-9	TRBJ1-1
CASSLVTGTSYEQYF	TGTGCCAGCAGCTTGGTGACGGGAACGTCCTACGAGCAGTACTTC	.	.	TRBV4-2	TRBJ2-7
CSVVPRGDLTDTQYF	TGCAGCGTTGTTCCCAGGGGGGATCTCACAGATACGCAGTATTTT	.	.	TRBV29-1	TRBJ2-3
CASRTGTDTQYF	TGCGCCAGCCGGACAGGGACAGATACGCAGTATTTT	TRBD1	.	TRBV5-1	TRBJ2-3
CASSQGPTGDFRETQYF	TGCGCCAGCAGCCAAGGTCCGACAGGGGATTTCAGAGAGACCCAGTACTTC	TRBD1	.	TRBV5-1	TRBJ2-5
CSALAEETQYF	TGCAGTGCGCTGGCGGAAGAGACCCAGTACTTC	.	.	TRBV20-1	TRBJ2-5
CASSLLGMATDTQYF	TGTGCCAGCAGCTTACTTGGGATGGCCACAGATACGCAGTATTTT	.	.	TRBV7-6	TRBJ2-3
CASSDQSNQPQHF	TGTGCCAGCAGTGACCAAAGCAATCAGCCCCAGCATTTT	.	.	TRBV6-5	TRBJ1-5
CSEGTSGRAGEQFF	TGCAGCGAGGGGACTAGCGGGAGGGCTGGTGAGCAGTTCTTC	TRBD2	.	TRBV29-1	TRBJ2-1
CASSQVREGANNSPLHF	TGTGCCAGCAGCCAAGTCCGTGAGGGCGCAAATAATTCACCCCTCCACTTT	.	.	TRBV4-2	TRBJ1-6
CASSLARTGPNIQYF	TGTGCCAGCAGTTTAGCCCGGACGGGGCCCAACATTCAGTACTTC	.	.	TRBV28	TRBJ2-4
CASRRALSTDTQYF	TGTGCCAGCCGCCGGGCCCTAAGCACAGATACGCAGTATTTT	.	.	TRBV9	TRBJ2-3
CASSQAAGYTGELFF	TGTGCCAGCAGCCAAGCAGCCGGCTACACCGGGGAGCTGTTTTTT	.	.	TRBV14	TRBJ2-2
CASSSPRTSGRSYNEQFF	TGTGCCAGCAGCTCCCCTAGGACTAGCGGGAGATCCTACAATGAGCAGTTCTTC	TRBD2	.	TRBV7-9	TRBJ2-1
CASSSGQTNTGELFF	TGTGCCAGCAGCTCGGGACAGACCAACACCGGGGAGCTGTTTTTT	TRBD1	.	TRBV5-4	TRBJ2-2
CASSSAGTSLNEQFF	TGTGCCAGCAGCTCAGCCGGGACTAGCCTCAATGAGCAGTTCTTC	TRBD2	.	TRBV7-6	TRBJ2-1
CASSLGRGFYGYTF	TGTGCCAGCAGCTTAGGTCGGGGCTTCTATGGCTACACCTTC	.	.	TRBV11-2	TRBJ1-2
CASSPYGLGEQYF	TGTGCCAGCTCACCGTATGGGTTGGGCGAGCAGTACTTC	.	.	TRBV18	TRBJ2-7
CASSLNRGNSPLHF	TGTGCCAGCAGCTTAAATAGGGGAAATTCACCCCTCCACTTT	.	.	TRBV7-9	TRBJ1-6
CASSAQTGGNTEAFF	TGTGCCAGCAGTGCGCAAACGGGGGGGAACACTGAAGCTTTCTTT	.	.	TRBV6-4	TRBJ1-1
CAISEAAGVGETQYF	TGTGCCATCAGTGAGGCGGCGGGAGTAGGGGAGACCCAGTACTTC	TRBD2	.	TRBV10-3	TRBJ2-5
CASRIWTSSGNTIYF	TGTGCCAGTAGGATTTGGACGAGCTCTGGAAACACCATATATTTT	.	.	TRBV19	TRBJ1-3
CASSAWGGPNEKLFF	TGTGCCAGCAGCGCGTGGGGCGGACCTAATGAAAAACTGTTTTTT	.	.	TRBV5-4	TRBJ1-4
CASTPSHRISGANVLTF	TGTGCCAGTACCCCCTCCCACAGGATCTCTGGGGCCAACGTCCTGACTTTC	.	.	TRBV19	TRBJ2-6
CASTEVGNEQFF	TGCGCCAGCACCGAGGTAGGAAATGAGCAGTTCTTC	.	.	TRBV5-1	TRBJ2-1
CASRDSISGNTIYF	TGCGCCAGCAGGGACAGTATTTCTGGAAACACCATATATTTT	.	.	TRBV5-1	TRBJ1-3
CASSPQSGSDQPQHF	TGTGCCAGCTCACCACAATCAGGGAGTGATCAGCCCCAGCATTTT	.	.	TRBV18	TRBJ1-5
CASSSDMYSNQPQHF	TGTGCCAGCAGTTCTGACATGTATAGCAATCAGCCCCAGCATTTT	.	.	TRBV28	TRBJ1-5
CATWAVGTQYF	TGTGCCACCTGGGCCGTGGGGACCCAGTACTTC	.	.	TRBV19	TRBJ2-5
CASSIGGAGGGEQFF	TGTGCCAGTAGTATAGGAGGGGCGGGAGGCGGTGAGCAGTTCTTC	TRBD2	.	TRBV19	TRBJ2-1
CASSQVGGPQHF	TGTGCCAGCAGCCAAGTAGGCGGTCCCCAGCATTTT	.	.	TRBV16	TRBJ1-5